This T cell receptor beta chain was recorded in a study of T cells in Graves' hyperthyroidism and ophthalmopathy. Germline values: CDR1 MDHEN, CDR2 SYDVKM. V trimming: 3 bases; J trimming: 0 bases; junction bases outside the gene matches: 3. This CDR3 is built from 15 residues. As concerns this clonotype: What it recognizes is unknown.

There were TCR beta CDR3 regions amplified from RNA transcripts. TCR CDR3 regions were first amplified by RT-PCR with HTBI primers. A single record per CDR3 protein comes from TCRdb applying MiXCR to the multiplex PCR reads. The sample shows around 500,000 distinct CDR3 sequences, around 14% of them seen only once. The hyperthyroidism patients had all been newly diagnosed, and their disease duration was under 2 months. Their ages ranged from 18 to 65 years. Criteria for exclusion of patients were uncontrolled infection, other autoimmune disease, pregnancy or lactation. General study results and limits: Expanded thyroid clonotypes (above 0.001) were mostly also found in blood.

The TCR comes from a woman between 18 and 30 years old with Graves' hyperthyroidism. V is TRBV28 and J is TRBJ2-7; 9 nucleotides align to TRBD1. Sequencing used blood. CDR3 sequence (DNA): TGTGCCAGCAGTTTGGGGGGACAGGGCTCCTACGAGCAGTACTTC. This translates into CASSLGGQGSYEQYF.